Sequencing of this TCR beta chain was carried out in a study of T cells in Graves' hyperthyroidism and ophthalmopathy. As for the study in general: Staff took peripheral blood when the initial diagnosis was made, before any treatment began. Study-wide points: Most clonotypes that expanded in the thyroid above 0.001 also showed up in blood.

V lost 4 bases to trimming and J lost 5 bases; unmatched junction nucleotides: 5. The germline V gene has CDR1 SEHNR and CDR2 FQNEAQ (reference sequence). The CDR3 runs 15 residues. Clinicians diagnosed patients from clinical symptoms, serum thyroxine and TRAb, thyroid ultrasound and orbital computed tomography. 10 ml fresh peripheral blood yielded the PBMCs. Researchers amplified the TCR beta CDR3 regions from RNA transcripts. TCR CDR3 underwent first-round RT-PCR with the HTBI primer set. TCRdb fed the multiplex PCR reads into MiXCR, producing one record per CDR3 protein. The sample carries 95,000 to 100,000 distinct CDR3 sequences, just over 50% recorded once. Regarding this clonotype: Its antigen is undetermined.

The chain combines TRBV7-9 with TRBJ2-2; TRBD1 matches 9 bases. The specimen sequenced was blood. The source of this sequence is a woman aged 35 to 49 with Graves' hyperthyroidism. This CDR3 reads CASSYTTGGTGELFF. In DNA form, the CDR3 reads TGTGCCAGCAGCTACACGACAGGGGGGACCGGGGAGCTGTTTTTT.